The 3 T cell receptor beta chains given below trace back to one sample, sequenced in a study of control samples from healthy donors and cancer patients. Method: immunoSEQ multiplex PCR; TCRdb's copy keeps in-frame clones and lacks some. Among roughly 43,000 clones, about 95% were seen once, and the ten largest hold more than 20%. What was sequenced was blood. The receptors stem from a man aged 60 to 75 in good health.

This chain uses TRBV5-4 with TRBJ1-2; 9 nucleotides line up with TRBD1. V was pared by 4 bases and J by 4 bases, with 5 bases of the junction left unmatched. The germline V gene encodes CDR1 SGHNT and CDR2 YYREEE (reference sequence). The CDR3 contains 14 residues. This chain's CDR3 is CASSRQGVAYGYTF. CDR3 sequence (DNA): TGTGCCAGCAGCCGACAGGGGGTCGCCTATGGCTACACCTTC.

The gene calls are TRBV27 and TRBJ2-1; unclear D gene. The CDR3 loop spans 12 amino acids. The germline gives CDR1 MNHEY, CDR2 SMNVEV (reference sequence). Trimming pared 4 bases from V and 7 bases from J, leaving 8 bases between. The CDR3 region has the DNA TGTGCCAGCAGTTCCGACCCAAATGAGCAGTTCTTC. The encoded protein is CASSSDPNEQFF.

The genes are TRBV6-4 and TRBJ2-2; 11 nucleotides line up with TRBD1. The germline CDR1 and CDR2 sequences are MRHNA and SNTAGT. CDR3 length: 17 residues. The junction had 14 bases not matched to a gene; V was cut back by 8 bases and J by 6 bases. Here the CDR3 reads CASRRTGGYGSPGELFF. CDR3 coding DNA: TGTGCCAGCCGACGGACAGGGGGCTATGGGAGTCCCGGGGAGCTGTTTTTT.